This T cell receptor beta chain appears in the sequencing data of a study of blood T cells in healthy people across ages. Through a sample-barcoded 5' primer and a J-beta primer mix, a second PCR was run for roughly 6 to 12 cycles. Tags on each cDNA molecule came from a template-switch adaptor with 12 random nucleotides. TCRdb reanalysed the 5' RACE reads using MiXCR and keeps one entry per CDR3 protein. The profile shows about 1.8 million distinct CDR3 sequences, roughly 49% of them singletons. Samples had at least 6 million PBMCs isolated from them. From germline, CDR1 is SGHDN and CDR2 FVKESK. The CDR3 loop spans 15 amino acids. V shed 7 bases and J 6 bases; nucleotides not matched to a gene: 12.

The specimen sequenced was blood. The TCR was taken from a woman aged 40 to 50 in good health. V gene TRBV14 combines with J gene TRBJ2-1, with 7 bases lining up with TRBD1. The CDR3 coding sequence is TGTGCCAGCAACCCTGTGACAGGGCTCCTCAATGAGCAGTTCTTC. Translation gives CASNPVTGLLNEQFF.